This TCR beta chain was sequenced during a study of blood T cells in healthy people across ages. Across the whole study: Using template switching, researchers captured about one barcoded beta molecule for each two T cells.

There are 14 residues in the CDR3. With 6 bases removed from V and 0 bases from J, the gap between germline ends came to 9 bases. Germline values: CDR1 DFQATT, CDR2 SNEGSKA (reference sequence). The use of a sample-barcoded 5' primer and a J-beta primer mix characterized a second PCR of roughly 7 to 12 cycles. TCRdb re-called the 5' RACE reads with MiXCR, one entry per CDR3 protein. The table shows about 800,000 distinct CDR3 sequences, with roughly 25% occurring only once. In its sample, this clonotype was seen many times. This sample also belongs to another study, concerning T cells of mothers and their children. That work states: The whole RNA yield was converted to cDNA, approximately 1.4 ug per 15 ul.

The J gene is TRBJ2-6, the V gene TRBV20-1; D remains ambiguous. Sequenced input: blood. The TCR was taken from a boy younger than 18 in good health. DNA for the CDR3: TGCAGTGCGGCGCGGCCCTCTGGGGCCAACGTCCTGACTTTC. Translation gives CSAARPSGANVLTF.